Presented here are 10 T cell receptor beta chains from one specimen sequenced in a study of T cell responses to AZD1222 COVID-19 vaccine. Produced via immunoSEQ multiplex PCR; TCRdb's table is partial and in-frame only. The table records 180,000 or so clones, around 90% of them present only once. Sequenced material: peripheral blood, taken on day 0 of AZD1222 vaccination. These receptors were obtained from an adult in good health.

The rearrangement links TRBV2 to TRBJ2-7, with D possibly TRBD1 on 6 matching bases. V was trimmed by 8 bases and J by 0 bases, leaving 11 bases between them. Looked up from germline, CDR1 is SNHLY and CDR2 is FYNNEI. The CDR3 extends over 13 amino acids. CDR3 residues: CASQQGPSYEQYF. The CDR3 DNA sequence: TGTGCCAGCCAACAGGGTCCCTCCTACGAGCAGTACTTC.

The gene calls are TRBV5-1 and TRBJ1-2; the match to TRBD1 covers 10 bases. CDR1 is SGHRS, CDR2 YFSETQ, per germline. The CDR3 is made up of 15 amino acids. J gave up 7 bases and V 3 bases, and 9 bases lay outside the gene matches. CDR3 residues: CASSSLRTGGTGYTF. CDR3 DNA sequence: TGCGCCAGCAGCTCCCTAAGGACAGGGGGAACTGGCTACACCTTC. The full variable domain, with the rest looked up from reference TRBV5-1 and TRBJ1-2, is KAGVTQTPRYLIKTRGQQVTLSCSPISGHRSVSWYQQTPGQGLQFLFEYFSETQRNKGNFPGRFSGRQFSNSRSEMNVSTLELGDSALYLCASSSLRTGGTGYTFGSGTRLTVV.

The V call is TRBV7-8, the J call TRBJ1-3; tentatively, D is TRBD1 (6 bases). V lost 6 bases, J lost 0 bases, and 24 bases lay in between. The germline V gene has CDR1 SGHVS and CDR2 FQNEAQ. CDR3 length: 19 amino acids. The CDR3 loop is CASSFFGGSPGISGNTIYF. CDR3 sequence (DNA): TGTGCCAGCAGTTTTTTCGGGGGCTCGCCTGGAATCTCTGGAAACACCATATATTTT. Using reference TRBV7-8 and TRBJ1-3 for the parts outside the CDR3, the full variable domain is GAGVSQSPRYKVAKRGQDVALRCDPISGHVSLFWYQQALGQGPEFLTYFQNEAQLDKSGLPSDRFFAERPEGSVSTLKIQRTQQEDSAVYLCASSFFGGSPGISGNTIYFGEGSWLTVV.

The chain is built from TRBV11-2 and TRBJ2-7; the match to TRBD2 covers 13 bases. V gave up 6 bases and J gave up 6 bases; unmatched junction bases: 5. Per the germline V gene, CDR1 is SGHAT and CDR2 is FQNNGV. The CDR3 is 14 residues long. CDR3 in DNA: TGTGCCAGCAGACCACTAGCGGGAGGGACCGAGCAGTACTTC. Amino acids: CASRPLAGGTEQYF.

The CDR3 loop reads CASADGNTIYF. The CDR3 DNA follows: TGCGCCAGCGCTGATGGAAACACCATATATTTT. The V gene is TRBV5-1, the J gene TRBJ1-3, with D hard to call. The V and J ends lost 7 bases and 3 bases respectively, with 5 bases between them. The CDR3 totals 11 residues. Germline-derived CDR1 and CDR2 are SGHRS and YFSETQ.

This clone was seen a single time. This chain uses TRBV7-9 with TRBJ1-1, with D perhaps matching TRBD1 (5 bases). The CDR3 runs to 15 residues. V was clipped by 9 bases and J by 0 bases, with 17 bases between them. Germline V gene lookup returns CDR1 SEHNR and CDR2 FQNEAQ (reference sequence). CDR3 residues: CASDQGARLNTEAFF. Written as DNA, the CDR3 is TGTGCCAGTGATCAGGGAGCGCGACTGAACACTGAAGCTTTCTTT.

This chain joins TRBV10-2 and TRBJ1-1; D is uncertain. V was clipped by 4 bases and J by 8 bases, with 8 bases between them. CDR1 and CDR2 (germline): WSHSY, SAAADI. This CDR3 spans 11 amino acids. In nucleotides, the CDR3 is TGCGCCAGCAGTGTGGCAGGAGAAGCTTTCTTT. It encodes CASSVAGEAFF.

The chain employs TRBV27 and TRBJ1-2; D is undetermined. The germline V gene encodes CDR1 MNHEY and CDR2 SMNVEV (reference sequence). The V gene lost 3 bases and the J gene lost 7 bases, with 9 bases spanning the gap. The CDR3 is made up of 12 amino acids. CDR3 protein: CASSFRGTGYTF. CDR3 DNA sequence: TGTGCCAGCAGTTTTCGGGGTACTGGCTACACCTTC.

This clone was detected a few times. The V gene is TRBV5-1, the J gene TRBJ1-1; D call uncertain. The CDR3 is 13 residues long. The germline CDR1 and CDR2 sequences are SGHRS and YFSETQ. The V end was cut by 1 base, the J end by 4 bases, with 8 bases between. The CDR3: CASSLMGSTEAFF. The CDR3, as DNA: TGCGCCAGCAGCTTGATGGGAAGCACTGAAGCTTTCTTT.

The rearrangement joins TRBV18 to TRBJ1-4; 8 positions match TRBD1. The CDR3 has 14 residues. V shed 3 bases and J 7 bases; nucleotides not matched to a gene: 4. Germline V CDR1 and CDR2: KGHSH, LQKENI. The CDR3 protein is CASSPTGAAEKLFF. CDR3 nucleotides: TGTGCCAGCTCACCGACAGGGGCTGCTGAAAAACTGTTTTTT. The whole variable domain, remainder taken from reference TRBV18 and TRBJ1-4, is NAGVMQNPRHLVRRRGQEARLRCSPMKGHSHVYWYRQLPEEGLKFMVYLQKENIIDESGMPKERFSAEFPKEGPSILRIQQVVRGDSAAYFCASSPTGAAEKLFFGSGTQLSVL.